The 15 T cell receptor beta chains given below trace back to one sample, sequenced in a study of tissue T cells after allogeneic stem cell transplantation. Libraries were prepared by immunoSEQ multiplex PCR; TCRdb keeps only in-frame clonotypes and omits some of them. The table records approximately 3,700 clones, about three quarters of them present only once. This specimen consisted of left colon tissue, obtained at autopsy. These receptors came from a woman between 18 and 55 years old with breast cancer.

V usage is TRBV7-2 and J usage is TRBJ2-2; D uncertain. The ends were cut back, 5 bases at V and 6 bases at J, with 10 bases in the middle. Germline CDR1 reads SGHTA; CDR2 reads FQGNSA. The CDR3 sequence is 13 residues long. The CDR3 bases are TGTGCCAGCAGCCAAGCTCTGGCCGGGGAGCTGTTTTTT. It encodes CASSQALAGELFF.

This clone was recorded once. The chain is built from TRBV24-1 and TRBJ1-5, with 7 bases matching TRBD1. The CDR3 is 15 residues long. Germline loops: CDR1 KGHDR, CDR2 SFDVKD. Unmatched junction bases numbered 8, after V lost 2 bases and J lost 8 bases. This CDR3 reads CATSDSRQGRKPQHF. CDR3 in DNA: TGTGCCACCAGTGATTCGAGACAGGGAAGGAAGCCCCAGCATTTT.

This clone has more than one count but fewer than ten. The gene calls are TRBV6-2 or TRBV6-3 and TRBJ2-1; D gene ambiguous. V shed 0 bases and J shed 5 bases, with 2 bases lying between them. There are 12 residues in the CDR3. The germline V gene encodes CDR1 MNHEY and CDR2 SVGEGT. CDR3 region: CASSYSNNEQFF. The DNA for the CDR3 is TGTGCCAGCAGTTACTCGAACAATGAGCAGTTCTTC.

The chain joins TRBV5-6 to TRBJ2-1; D call uncertain. The CDR3 runs 12 residues. In germline, CDR1 is SGHDT, CDR2 YYEEEE. V lost 5 bases, J lost 6 bases, and 9 bases lay in between. The DNA for the CDR3 is TGTGCCAGCAGGCTGAACCCCAATGAGCAGTTCTTC. This codes for CASRLNPNEQFF.

The chain couples TRBV6-2 or TRBV6-3 to TRBJ1-5, with 10 positions matching TRBD1. The CDR3 extends over 15 amino acids. Germline CDR1 MNHEY, CDR2 SVGEGT. Unmatched junction bases numbered 3, after V lost 1 base and J lost 6 bases. CDR3 sequence reads: CASSYYGTGVQPQHF. The CDR3 nucleotides read TGTGCCAGCAGTTACTATGGGACAGGGGTTCAGCCCCAGCATTTT.

The chain couples TRBV28 to TRBJ1-1; maybe TRBD1 (5 bases). The CDR3 is made up of 13 amino acids. V was pared by 5 bases and J by 4 bases, with 11 bases between. Germline V gene data show CDR1 as MDHEN and CDR2 as SYDVKM. CDR3 nucleotide sequence: TGTGCCAGCAGTGGGACCCCCATCACTGAAGCTTTCTTT. Translation: CASSGTPITEAFF. Full variable domain (remainder filled in from reference TRBV28 and TRBJ1-1): DVKVTQSSRYLVKRTGEKVFLECVQDMDHENMFWYRQDPGLGLRLIYFSYDVKMKEKGDIPEGYSVSREKKERFSLILESASTNQTSMYLCASSGTPITEAFFGQGTRLTVV.

This sequence joins TRBV5-4 and TRBJ2-7; 9 bases are shared with TRBD2. The CDR3 covers 14 residues. Germline V gene lookup returns CDR1 SGHNT and CDR2 YYREEE (reference sequence). After removal of 4 bases from V and 4 bases from J, the junction contained 6 bases not matched to a gene. In nucleotides, the CDR3 is TGTGCCAGCAGCCCTCCGGGACTAGCTTACGAGCAGTACTTC. Translated: CASSPPGLAYEQYF.

This clone was detected only once. The chain uses TRBV6-4 and TRBJ2-3, with D maybe TRBD2 (5 bases). The CDR3 is 14 amino acids. V lost 3 bases, J lost 0 bases, and 7 bases lay in between. CDR1 is MRHNA, CDR2 SNTAGT, per germline. The CDR3 protein is CASSERASTDTQYF. In nucleotides, the CDR3 is TGTGCCAGCAGTGAGCGGGCGAGCACAGATACGCAGTATTTT.

The chain joins TRBV27 to TRBJ1-6; perhaps TRBD1 as D (6 bases). V was pared by 5 bases and J by 10 bases, with 9 bases between. Germline CDR1 is MNHEY and CDR2 is SMNVEV (reference sequence). This CDR3 comprises 12 residues. CDR3 protein: CASSRGRSPLHF. The CDR3 DNA follows: TGTGCCAGCAGTCGGGGGCGGTCACCCCTCCACTTT.

This chain links TRBV3-1 (or the pseudogene TRBV3-2) with TRBJ1-1; D not resolved. This CDR3 is built from 14 residues. With 0 bases removed from V and 1 base from J, the gap between germline ends came to 6 bases. CDR1 LGHDT and CDR2 YNNKEL come from the germline V gene (reference sequence). The CDR3, as DNA: TGTGCCAGCAGCCAAGATCCTAGGAACACTGAAGCTTTCTTT. Translating gives CASSQDPRNTEAFF.

The chain employs TRBV6-6 and TRBJ1-2; no reliable D call. V was cut by 7 bases and J by 8 bases, with 20 bases left in between. From germline, CDR1 is MNHNY and CDR2 SVGAGI (reference sequence). The CDR3 extends over 14 amino acids. Here the CDR3 DNA reads TGTGCCAGCAATTTACACCACTCTGCCGGAGGCTACACCTTC. Translation: CASNLHHSAGGYTF.

This clone has just one count. This sample includes further DNA sequences coding for the same CDR3. The chain carries TRBV6-2 or TRBV6-3 and TRBJ2-7; maybe TRBD2 (6 bases). Trimming shortened V by 2 bases and J by 0 bases, and 8 bases separated the two germline ends. Germline CDR1 and CDR2: MNHEY and SVGEGT. The CDR3 spans 14 residues. Here the CDR3 reads CASSYVSGSYEQYF. DNA for the CDR3: TGTGCCAGCAGTTACGTTAGCGGCTCCTACGAGCAGTACTTC.

The chain has TRBV6-2 or TRBV6-3 and TRBJ1-5, with D perhaps matching TRBD1 (6 bases). The germline gives CDR1 MNHEY, CDR2 SVGEGT. The CDR3 length is 15 residues. V was pared by 6 bases and J by 2 bases, with 14 bases between. The CDR3 sequence: CASSSTRGGNQPQHF. The CDR3 region has the DNA TGTGCCAGCAGCTCGACCAGGGGTGGCAATCAGCCCCAGCATTTT.

The chain carries TRBV24-1 and TRBJ1-2, with D possibly matching TRBD1 (6 bases). This CDR3 is built from 13 residues. Germline V CDR1 and CDR2: KGHDR, SFDVKD. V was cut by 1 base and J by 8 bases, with 10 bases left in between. CDR3 amino acids: CATSDFTGQGYTF. The CDR3 DNA follows: TGTGCCACCAGTGATTTTACTGGACAGGGCTACACCTTC.

V is TRBV12-3 or TRBV12-4 and J is TRBJ1-1, with D hard to call. V was shortened by 3 bases and J by 3 bases, with 2 bases between the two germline ends. CDR3 length: 11 amino acids. The CDR3 spells CASSLDTEAFF. The CDR3 bases are TGTGCCAGCAGTTTGGACACTGAAGCTTTCTTT.